This TCR beta chain came from a study of metastatic and nonmetastatic thyroid tumors. Study background: Both malignant and benign thyroid patients supplied peripheral blood and tumor or nodule tissue samples, across which the repertoires of these patients were then compared.

Study observations and caveats: Patients with malignant thyroid tumors reportedly had significantly higher TCR beta diversity than those with benign nodules, in blood and tumor.

Germline lookup yields CDR1 SQVTM and CDR2 ANQGSEA. V lost 6 bases to trimming and J lost 6 bases; unmatched junction nucleotides: 5. The CDR3 sequence is 12 residues long. There were no patients who had received any treatment before thyroid surgery. This clone was detected ten times or more. Its specificity is unknown. The same CDR3 also results from other DNA sequences found in this sample. In the original workflow: Clinicopathological groups of papillary thyroid cancer showed CDR3 differences that were used to build a distant-metastasis classifier. With MiXCR, TCRdb reprocessed the PCR reads. The V and J calls reflect TCRdb's pipeline rather than the authors' work. This sample has approximately 32,000 clones; 18% occur once, and the top ten carry under 12%.

The sequence came from a female donor with papillary thyroid cancer or a benign thyroid nodule (not recorded which). Some clones in this sample may be carry-over from other donors' samples. The chain recombines TRBV29-1 with TRBJ2-1, with TRBD1 matching over 7 bases. Sequenced material: blood. The CDR3 reads CSVRQGGNEQFF. For the CDR3, the DNA is TGCAGCGTCCGACAGGGCGGCAATGAGCAGTTCTTC.